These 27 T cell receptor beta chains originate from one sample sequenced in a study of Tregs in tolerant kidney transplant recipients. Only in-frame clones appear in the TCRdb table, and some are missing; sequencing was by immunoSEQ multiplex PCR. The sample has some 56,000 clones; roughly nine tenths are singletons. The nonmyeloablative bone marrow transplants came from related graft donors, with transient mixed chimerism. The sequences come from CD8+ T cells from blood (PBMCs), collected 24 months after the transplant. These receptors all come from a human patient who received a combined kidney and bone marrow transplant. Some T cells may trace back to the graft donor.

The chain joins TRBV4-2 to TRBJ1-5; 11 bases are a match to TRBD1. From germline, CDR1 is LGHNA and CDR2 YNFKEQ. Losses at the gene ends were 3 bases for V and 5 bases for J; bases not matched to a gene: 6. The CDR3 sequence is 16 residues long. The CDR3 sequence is CASSHRTGGNHQPQHF. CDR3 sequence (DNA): TGTGCCAGCAGCCACCGGACAGGGGGCAATCATCAGCCCCAGCATTTT.

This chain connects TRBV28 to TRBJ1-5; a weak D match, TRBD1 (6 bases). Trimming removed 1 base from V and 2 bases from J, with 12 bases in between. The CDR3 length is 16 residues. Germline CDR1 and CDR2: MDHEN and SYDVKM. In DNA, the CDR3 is TGTGCCAGCAGTTTATTCTTTTCAGGGGGCAATCAGCCCCAGCATTTT. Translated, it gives CASSLFFSGGNQPQHF.

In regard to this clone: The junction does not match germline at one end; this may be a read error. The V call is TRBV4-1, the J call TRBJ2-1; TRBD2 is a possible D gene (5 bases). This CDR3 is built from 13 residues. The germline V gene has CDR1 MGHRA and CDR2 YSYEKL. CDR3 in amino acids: CASRQEAVNEQFF. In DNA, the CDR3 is TGCGCCAGCAGACAAGAAGCGGTCAATGAGCAGTTCTTC.

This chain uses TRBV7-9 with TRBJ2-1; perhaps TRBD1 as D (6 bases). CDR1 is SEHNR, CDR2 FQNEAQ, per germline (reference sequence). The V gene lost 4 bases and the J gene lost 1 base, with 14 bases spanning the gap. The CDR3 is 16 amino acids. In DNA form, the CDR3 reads TGTGCCAGCAGCTCACGCAGGGGCGTTTCCTACAATGAGCAGTTCTTC. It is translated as CASSSRRGVSYNEQFF.

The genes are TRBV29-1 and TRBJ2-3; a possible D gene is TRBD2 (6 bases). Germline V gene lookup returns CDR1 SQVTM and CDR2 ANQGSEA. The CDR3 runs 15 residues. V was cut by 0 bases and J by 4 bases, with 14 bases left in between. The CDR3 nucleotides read TGCAGCGTTGAAGATTGGGGGGAGGCGGCAGATACGCAGTATTTT. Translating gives CSVEDWGEAADTQYF.

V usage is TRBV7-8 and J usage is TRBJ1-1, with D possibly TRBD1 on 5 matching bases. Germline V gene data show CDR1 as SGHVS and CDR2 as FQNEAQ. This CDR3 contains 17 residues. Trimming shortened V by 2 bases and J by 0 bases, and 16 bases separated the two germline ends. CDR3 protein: CASSLWQGSELNTEAFF. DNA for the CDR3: TGTGCCAGCAGCTTATGGCAGGGCTCTGAATTGAACACTGAAGCTTTCTTT.

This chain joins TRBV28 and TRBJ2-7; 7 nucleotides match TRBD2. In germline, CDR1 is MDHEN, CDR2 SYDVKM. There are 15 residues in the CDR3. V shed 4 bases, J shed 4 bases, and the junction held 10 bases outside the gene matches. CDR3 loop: CASSSPGGSLYEQYF. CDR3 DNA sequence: TGTGCCAGCAGTTCGCCCGGGGGGTCCTTATACGAGCAGTACTTC. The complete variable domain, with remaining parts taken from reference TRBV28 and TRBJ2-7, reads DVKVTQSSRYLVKRTGEKVFLECVQDMDHENMFWYRQDPGLGLRLIYFSYDVKMKEKGDIPEGYSVSREKKERFSLILESASTNQTSMYLCASSSPGGSLYEQYFGPGTRLTVT.

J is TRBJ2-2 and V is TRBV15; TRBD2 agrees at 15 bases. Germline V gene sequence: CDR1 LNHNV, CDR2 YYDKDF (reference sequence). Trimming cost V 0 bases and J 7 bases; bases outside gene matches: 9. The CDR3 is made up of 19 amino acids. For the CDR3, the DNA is TGTGCCACCAGCAGAGACCGGACTAGCGGGAGGGCCCGAGACGGGGAGCTGTTTTTT. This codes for CATSRDRTSGRARDGELFF.

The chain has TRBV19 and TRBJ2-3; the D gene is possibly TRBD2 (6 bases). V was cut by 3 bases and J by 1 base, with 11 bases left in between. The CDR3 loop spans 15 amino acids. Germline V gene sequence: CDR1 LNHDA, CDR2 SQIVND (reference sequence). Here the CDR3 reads CASSIRRGGTDTQYF. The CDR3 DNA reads TGTGCCAGTAGTATCCGGCGGGGAGGCACAGATACGCAGTATTTT.

The CDR3 nucleotides are TGTGCCAGCAGCTTGGGACGGACAGGGATGAACACCGGGGAGCTGTTTTTT. It codes for CASSLGRTGMNTGELFF. The chain recombines TRBV5-4 with TRBJ2-2, with 8 nucleotides matching TRBD1. The CDR3 spans 17 residues. CDR1 SGHNT and CDR2 YYREEE come from the germline V gene (reference sequence). J gave up 1 base and V 0 bases, and 5 bases lay outside the gene matches.

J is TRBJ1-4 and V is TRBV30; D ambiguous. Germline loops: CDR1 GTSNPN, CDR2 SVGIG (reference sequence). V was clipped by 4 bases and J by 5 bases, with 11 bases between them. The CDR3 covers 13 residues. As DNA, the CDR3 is TGTGCCTGGAACTTGCACGAAAATGAAAAACTGTTTTTT. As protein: CAWNLHENEKLFF.

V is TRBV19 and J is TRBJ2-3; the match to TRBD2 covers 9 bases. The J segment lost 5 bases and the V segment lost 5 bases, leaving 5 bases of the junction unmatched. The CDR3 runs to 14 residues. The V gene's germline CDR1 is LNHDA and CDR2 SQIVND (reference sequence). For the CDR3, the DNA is TGTGCCAGTAGTTGGCGGGAGGGCCGAGATACGCAGTATTTT. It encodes CASSWREGRDTQYF.

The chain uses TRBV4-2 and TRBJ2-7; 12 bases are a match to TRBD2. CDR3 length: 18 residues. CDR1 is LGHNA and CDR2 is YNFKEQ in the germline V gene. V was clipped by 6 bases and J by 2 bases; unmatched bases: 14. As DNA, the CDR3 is TGTGCCAGCAGTCGACCGGGACACGGGACTAGCGGGCCCTACGAGCAGTACTTC. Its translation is CASSRPGHGTSGPYEQYF.

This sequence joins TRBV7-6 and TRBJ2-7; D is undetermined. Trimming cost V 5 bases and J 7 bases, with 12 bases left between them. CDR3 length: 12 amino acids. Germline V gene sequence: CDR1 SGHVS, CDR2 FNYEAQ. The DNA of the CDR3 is TGTGCCAGCAGCAAAGACTTCGGAGAGCAGTACTTC. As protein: CASSKDFGEQYF.

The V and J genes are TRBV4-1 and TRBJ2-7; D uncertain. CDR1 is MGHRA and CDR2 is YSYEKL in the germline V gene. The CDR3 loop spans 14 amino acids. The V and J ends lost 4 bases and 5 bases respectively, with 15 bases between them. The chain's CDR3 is CASSPLTLSHEQYF. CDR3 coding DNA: TGCGCCAGCAGCCCCCTTACGCTAAGCCACGAGCAGTACTTC.

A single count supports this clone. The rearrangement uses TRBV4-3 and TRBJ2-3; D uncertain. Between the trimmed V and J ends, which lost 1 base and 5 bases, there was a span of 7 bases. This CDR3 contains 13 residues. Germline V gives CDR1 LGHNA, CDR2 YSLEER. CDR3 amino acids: CASSQVREDTQYF. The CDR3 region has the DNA TGCGCCAGCAGCCAAGTGCGCGAAGATACGCAGTATTTT.

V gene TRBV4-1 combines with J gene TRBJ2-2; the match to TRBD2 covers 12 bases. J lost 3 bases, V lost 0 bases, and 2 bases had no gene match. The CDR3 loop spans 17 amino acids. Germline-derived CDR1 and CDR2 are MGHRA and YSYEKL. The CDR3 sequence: CASSQETSGRYTGELFF. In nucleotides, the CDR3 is TGCGCCAGCAGCCAAGAGACTAGCGGGAGATACACCGGGGAGCTGTTTTTT.

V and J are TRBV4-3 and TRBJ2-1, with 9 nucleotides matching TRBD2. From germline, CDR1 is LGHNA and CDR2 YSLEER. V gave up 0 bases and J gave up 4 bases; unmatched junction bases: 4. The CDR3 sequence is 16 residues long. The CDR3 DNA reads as TGCGCCAGCAGCCAAGATCGGACTAGCGTTTACAATGAGCAGTTCTTC. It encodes CASSQDRTSVYNEQFF.

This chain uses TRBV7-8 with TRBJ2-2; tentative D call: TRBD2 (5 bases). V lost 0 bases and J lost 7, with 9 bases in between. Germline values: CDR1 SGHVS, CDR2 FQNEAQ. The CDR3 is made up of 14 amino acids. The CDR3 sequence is CASSLAYGVGELFF. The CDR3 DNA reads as TGTGCCAGCAGCTTAGCGTACGGGGTCGGGGAGCTGTTTTTT.

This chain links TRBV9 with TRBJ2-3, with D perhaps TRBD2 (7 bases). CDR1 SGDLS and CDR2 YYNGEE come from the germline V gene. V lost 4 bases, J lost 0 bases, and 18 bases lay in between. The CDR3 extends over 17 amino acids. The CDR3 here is CASSPEGGATSTDTQYF. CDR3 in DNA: TGTGCCAGCAGCCCAGAAGGGGGGGCGACTAGCACAGATACGCAGTATTTT. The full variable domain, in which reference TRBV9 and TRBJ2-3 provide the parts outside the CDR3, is DSGVTQTPKHLITATGQRVTLRCSPRSGDLSVYWYQQSLDQGLQFLIQYYNGEERAKGNILERFSAQQFPDLHSELNLSSLELGDSALYFCASSPEGGATSTDTQYFGPGTRLTVL.

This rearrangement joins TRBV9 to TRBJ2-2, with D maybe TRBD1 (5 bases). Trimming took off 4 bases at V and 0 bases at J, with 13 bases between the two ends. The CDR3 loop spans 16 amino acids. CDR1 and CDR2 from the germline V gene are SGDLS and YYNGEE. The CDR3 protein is CASSPLVGANTGELFF. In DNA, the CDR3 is TGTGCCAGCAGCCCCCTAGTAGGGGCGAACACCGGGGAGCTGTTTTTT.

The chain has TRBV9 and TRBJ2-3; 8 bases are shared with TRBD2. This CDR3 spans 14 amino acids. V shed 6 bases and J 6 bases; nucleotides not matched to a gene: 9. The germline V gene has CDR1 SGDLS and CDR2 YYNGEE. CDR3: CASTGGSVPDTQYF. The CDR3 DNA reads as TGTGCCAGCACGGGAGGGTCCGTACCGGATACGCAGTATTTT. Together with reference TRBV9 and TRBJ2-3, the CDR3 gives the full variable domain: DSGVTQTPKHLITATGQRVTLRCSPRSGDLSVYWYQQSLDQGLQFLIQYYNGEERAKGNILERFSAQQFPDLHSELNLSSLELGDSALYFCASTGGSVPDTQYFGPGTRLTVL.

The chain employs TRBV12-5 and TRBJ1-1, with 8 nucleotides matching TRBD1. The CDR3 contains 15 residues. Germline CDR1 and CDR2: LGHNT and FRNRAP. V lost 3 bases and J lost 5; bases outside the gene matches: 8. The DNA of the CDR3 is TGTGCTAGTGGTTTCTCAGGGGGCGCGAGGACTGAAGCTTTCTTT. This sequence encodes CASGFSGGARTEAFF.

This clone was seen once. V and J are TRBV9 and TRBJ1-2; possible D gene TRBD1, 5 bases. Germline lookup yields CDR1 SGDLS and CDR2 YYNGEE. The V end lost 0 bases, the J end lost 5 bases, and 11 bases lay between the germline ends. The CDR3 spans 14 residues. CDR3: CASSVGGSNYGYTF. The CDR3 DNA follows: TGTGCCAGCAGCGTAGGGGGCAGCAATTATGGCTACACCTTC.

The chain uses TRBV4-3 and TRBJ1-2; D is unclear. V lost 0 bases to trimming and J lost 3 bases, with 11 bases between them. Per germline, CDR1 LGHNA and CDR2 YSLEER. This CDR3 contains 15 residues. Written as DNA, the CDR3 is TGCGCCAGCAGCCAAGACAGACTGTGGGACTATGGCTACACCTTC. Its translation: CASSQDRLWDYGYTF.

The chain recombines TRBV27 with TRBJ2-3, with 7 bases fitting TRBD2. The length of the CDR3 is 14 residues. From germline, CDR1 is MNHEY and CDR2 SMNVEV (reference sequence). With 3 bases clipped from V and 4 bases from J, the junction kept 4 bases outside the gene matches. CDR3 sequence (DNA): TGTGCCAGCAGTTTTGTGGGGGGGTCAGATACGCAGTATTTT. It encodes CASSFVGGSDTQYF.

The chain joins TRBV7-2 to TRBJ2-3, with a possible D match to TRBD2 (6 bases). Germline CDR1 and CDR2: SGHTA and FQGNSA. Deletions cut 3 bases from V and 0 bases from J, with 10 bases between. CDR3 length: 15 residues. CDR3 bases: TGTGCCAGCAGCTTTACGGGACTGAGCACAGATACGCAGTATTTT. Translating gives CASSFTGLSTDTQYF.